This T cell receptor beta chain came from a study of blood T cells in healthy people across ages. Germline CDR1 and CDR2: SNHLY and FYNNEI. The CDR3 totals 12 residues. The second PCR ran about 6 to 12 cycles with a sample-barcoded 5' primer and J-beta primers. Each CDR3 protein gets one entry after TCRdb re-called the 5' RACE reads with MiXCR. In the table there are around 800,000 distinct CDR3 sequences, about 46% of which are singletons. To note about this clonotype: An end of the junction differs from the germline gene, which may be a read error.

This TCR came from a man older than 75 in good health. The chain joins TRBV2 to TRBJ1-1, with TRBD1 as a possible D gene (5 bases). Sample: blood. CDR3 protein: CANSGARIEAFF. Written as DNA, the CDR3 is TGTGCCAACAGTGGGGCGAGAATTGAAGCTTTCTTT.